Below are 14 T cell receptor beta chains sequenced from a single sample in a study of cytomegalovirus exposure and HLA in healthy donors. Amplification used 60 Vbeta primers and 13 Jbeta primers. Libraries were prepared by immunoSEQ multiplex PCR; TCRdb keeps only in-frame clonotypes and omits some of them. Counted here are 120,000 or so clones, around 80% occurring once; the ten biggest clones make up around 3.6%. The material sequenced was PBMCs. These receptors originate from a man between 25 and 39 years old in good health and CMV-seronegative.

The rearrangement joins TRBV30 to TRBJ2-1; 10 nucleotides agree with TRBD2. CDR3 length equals 17 residues. Germline trimming cut 2 bases from V and 9 bases from J; bases unmatched to any gene: 16. Looked up from germline, CDR1 is GTSNPN and CDR2 is SVGIG (reference sequence). The CDR3 DNA is TGTGCCTGGAGTTCAATGAGGCTAGCGGGAGTATTAGGTGAGCAGTTCTTC. Amino acids: CAWSSMRLAGVLGEQFF.

The chain uses TRBV28 and TRBJ1-5; a weak D match, TRBD1 (5 bases). The germline CDR1 and CDR2 sequences are MDHEN and SYDVKM. This CDR3 comprises 13 residues. V lost 5 bases and J 11 bases, leaving 16 bases between the germline ends. DNA of the CDR3: TGTGCCAGCAGTAACTCTCCCGGGGGAGCCCAGCATTTT. Its protein is CASSNSPGGAQHF.

The chain is built from TRBV5-5 and TRBJ1-2; the D gene is possibly TRBD1 (6 bases). V lost 6 bases and J 4 bases, leaving 22 bases between the germline ends. Per germline, CDR1 SGHKS and CDR2 YYEKEE (reference sequence). This CDR3 comprises 16 residues. This chain's CDR3 is CASKGIGKVRGYGYTF. CDR3 DNA: TGTGCCAGCAAAGGGATCGGCAAAGTCAGGGGCTATGGCTACACCTTC.

The V call is TRBV30, the J call TRBJ1-1; a weak D match, TRBD1 (6 bases). Per the germline V gene, CDR1 is GTSNPN and CDR2 is SVGIG (reference sequence). V lost 3 bases, J lost 1 base, and 15 bases lay in between. The CDR3 is made up of 15 amino acids. Here the CDR3 reads CAWSRQGSPNTEAFF. CDR3 sequence (DNA): TGTGCCTGGAGCCGCCAGGGGTCGCCGAACACTGAAGCTTTCTTT.

The rearrangement uses TRBV9 and TRBJ2-2; no clear D gene. In germline, CDR1 is SGDLS, CDR2 YYNGEE. Deletions cut 0 bases from V and 0 bases from J, with 9 bases between. This CDR3 comprises 16 residues. The CDR3 spells CASSVGAVSNTGELFF. The CDR3 nucleotides read TGTGCCAGCAGCGTAGGGGCAGTTTCGAACACCGGGGAGCTGTTTTTT.

The chain links TRBV27 to TRBJ2-3; the D is unclear. CDR3 length: 12 residues. Germline values: CDR1 MNHEY, CDR2 SMNVEV (reference sequence). V was cut by 3 bases and J by 5 bases, with 6 bases left in between. CDR3: CASSFPGDTQYF. The DNA of the CDR3 is TGTGCCAGCAGTTTCCCGGGAGATACGCAGTATTTT.

The V call is TRBV5-8, the J call TRBJ2-7, with 7 bases that match TRBD1. V shed 6 bases and J 5 bases; nucleotides not matched to a gene: 5. The CDR3 contains 12 residues. Germline CDR1 and CDR2: SGHTS and YDEGEE. The DNA of the CDR3 is TGTGCCAGCACTAGGGGGCGGAACGAGCAGTACTTC. This translates into CASTRGRNEQYF.

V gene TRBV5-1 combines with J gene TRBJ2-2; 7 bases agree with TRBD1. Trimming removed 4 bases from V and 5 bases from J; junction bases left unmatched: 8. From germline, CDR1 is SGHRS and CDR2 YFSETQ. The CDR3 has 15 amino acids. CDR3 DNA: TGCGCCAGCAGCCATGACAGGGTGGAAACCGGGGAGCTGTTTTTT. Residues: CASSHDRVETGELFF.

V is TRBV9 and J is TRBJ1-2, with TRBD1 as a possible D gene (6 bases). CDR3 length: 14 residues. Germline CDR1 reads SGDLS; CDR2 reads YYNGEE. V was trimmed by 3 bases and J by 2 bases, leaving 11 bases between them. CDR3 sequence reads: CASSEGDENYGYTF. The CDR3, as DNA: TGTGCCAGCAGCGAGGGGGACGAAAACTATGGCTACACCTTC.

This clone was seen only a few times. V gene TRBV19 combines with J gene TRBJ2-7, with TRBD2 as a possible D gene (6 bases). The V and J ends lost 3 bases and 6 bases respectively, with 15 bases between them. The germline CDR1 and CDR2 sequences are LNHDA and SQIVND (reference sequence). The CDR3 covers 14 residues. The CDR3 region has the DNA TGTGCCAGTAGTATGGGTGGGACTCTCGGCGAGCAGTACTTC. As protein: CASSMGGTLGEQYF.

The rearrangement joins TRBV2 to TRBJ1-6; D gene ambiguous. The CDR3 runs 15 residues. Per germline, CDR1 SNHLY and CDR2 FYNNEI. With 4 bases removed from V and 2 bases from J, the gap between germline ends came to 9 bases. The CDR3 is CASSADNTYNSPLHF. Written as DNA, the CDR3 is TGTGCCAGCAGTGCCGACAACACCTATAATTCACCCCTCCACTTT.

The rearrangement joins TRBV14 to TRBJ2-6; TRBD1 might be the D (5 bases). V was trimmed by 1 base and J by 0 bases, leaving 7 bases between them. This CDR3 has 16 amino acids. Looked up from germline, CDR1 is SGHDN and CDR2 is FVKESK. In nucleotides, the CDR3 is TGTGCCAGCAGCCAAGGACAGAGCTCTGGGGCCAACGTCCTGACTTTC. As protein: CASSQGQSSGANVLTF.

The chain combines TRBV10-3 with TRBJ1-2; weak D call: TRBD1 (6 bases). V was trimmed by 6 bases and J by 5 bases, leaving 16 bases between them. The CDR3 consists of 14 residues. CDR1 and CDR2 (germline): ENHRY, SYGVKD. The CDR3 loop reads CAISDTGPGYGYTF. The CDR3 DNA follows: TGTGCCATCAGCGATACAGGGCCTGGGTATGGCTACACCTTC.

The rearrangement links TRBV30 to TRBJ2-2; 7 bases agree with TRBD2. CDR1 GTSNPN and CDR2 SVGIG come from the germline V gene (reference sequence). The V segment lost 1 base and the J segment 4 bases; nucleotides outside the gene matches: 18. CDR3 length equals 19 residues. This chain's CDR3 is CAWSAVGADGRAPTGELFF. The DNA for the CDR3 is TGTGCCTGGAGTGCTGTCGGGGCGGATGGGAGGGCCCCCACCGGGGAGCTGTTTTTT.